A selection of T cell receptor beta chains follows, all from one sample in a study of metastatic and nonmetastatic thyroid tumors. TCRdb recomputed clones from the PCR reads via MiXCR. Of some 46,000 clones listed, about 25% are singletons. Source material: blood. The receptors originated from a male donor with papillary thyroid cancer or a benign thyroid nodule (not recorded which). Some clones in this sample may be carry-over from other donors' samples. The CDR3 runs from the conserved cysteine through the conserved F or W. A D gene is named only where the DNA matches it firmly. Size is omitted from some rows. Given values are once, few, many or a class for expanded clones.

cdr3_aa cdr3_nt j_call clone_size v_call d_call
CSAFNPTSGTYNEQFF TGCAGTGCTTTCAACCCGACTAGCGGAACATACAATGAGCAGTTCTTC TRBJ2-1 many TRBV20-1 TRBD2
CSALTPLNTEAFF TGCAGTGCTCTGACTCCCCTGAACACTGAAGCTTTCTTT TRBJ1-1 . TRBV20-1 .
CAWTGGNFPDTQYF TGTGCCTGGACAGGGGGTAATTTTCCAGATACGCAGTATTTT TRBJ2-3 . TRBV30 TRBD1
CSAREAGAYEQYF TGCAGTGCTAGAGAGGCCGGCGCCTACGAGCAGTACTTC TRBJ2-7 . TRBV20-1 .
CASSLGVEQETQYF TGTGCCAGCAGCTTGGGCGTCGAGCAAGAGACCCAGTACTTC TRBJ2-5 once TRBV5-4 .
CASSVQGNYGYTF TGTGCCAGCAGCGTACAGGGGAACTATGGCTACACCTTC TRBJ1-2 few TRBV6-1 TRBD1
CASSIFGQGNTEAFF TGTGCCAGTAGTATCTTTGGACAGGGGAATACTGAAGCTTTCTTT TRBJ1-1 few TRBV19 TRBD1
CASSLGSNQPQHF TGTGCCAGCAGCTTAGGGAGCAATCAGCCCCAGCATTTT TRBJ1-5 many TRBV11-2 .
CAWSINVRVEKLFF TGTGCCTGGAGTATAAATGTCAGGGTAGAAAAACTGTTTTTT TRBJ1-4 many TRBV30 .
CAILMRVEAYNEQFF TGTGCCATCCTGATGAGGGTCGAGGCCTACAATGAGCAGTTCTTC TRBJ2-1 few TRBV6-1 .
CASSLGSGTLPIYTF TGTGCCAGCAGCTTAGGTTCTGGGACACTCCCCATCTACACCTTC TRBJ1-2 many TRBV7-3 .
CASSLAHEQYF TGTGCCAGCAGCTTAGCCCACGAGCAGTACTTC TRBJ2-7 . TRBV5-6 .
CSARDGGQEETQYF TGCAGTGCTAGAGATGGGGGACAGGAGGAGACCCAGTACTTC TRBJ2-5 few TRBV20-1 TRBD1
CASSPTGFNEKLFF TGTGCCAGCTCACCAACAGGGTTTAATGAAAAACTGTTTTTT TRBJ1-4 . TRBV18 .
CASSLATGTGYTF TGTGCCAGCAGCTTGGCGACAGGGACCGGCTACACCTTC TRBJ1-2 many TRBV7-9 TRBD1
CASSLLTGYYGYTF TGTGCCAGCAGCCTCCTTACAGGGTACTATGGCTACACCTTC TRBJ1-2 many TRBV7-6 .
CASSVDRVSTDTQYF TGCGCCAGCAGTGTGGACAGGGTTAGCACAGATACGCAGTATTTT TRBJ2-3 many TRBV10-2 TRBD1
CASSQRTGGLDNEQFF TGTGCCAGCAGCCAAAGGACAGGGGGCTTGGACAATGAGCAGTTCTTC TRBJ2-1 many TRBV2 TRBD1
CASSWGTGGSYEQYF TGCGCCAGCAGCTGGGGGACAGGGGGATCCTACGAGCAGTACTTC TRBJ2-7 many TRBV5-1 TRBD1
CASSAGTASTDTQYF TGTGCCAGCAGTGCCGGGACAGCGAGCACAGATACACAGTATTTT TRBJ2-3 few TRBV2 TRBD1
CASSAAGEQYF TGTGCCAGCTCGGCAGCGGGGGAGCAGTACTTC TRBJ2-7 many TRBV18 TRBD2
CSARDRGELFF TGCAGTGCTAGAGATCGGGGGGAGCTGTTTTTT TRBJ2-2 many TRBV20-1 .
CASSIGPMDQPQHF TGTGCCAGCAGTATCGGACCGATGGACCAGCCCCAGCATTTT TRBJ1-5 . TRBV6-1 .
CASSDSRDTQYF TGTGCCAGTAGTGATAGCAGGGATACGCAGTATTTT TRBJ2-3 . TRBV19 .
CASTEGPRNYGYTF TGTGCCAGCACTGAAGGACCGAGAAACTATGGCTACACCTTC TRBJ1-2 many TRBV2 .
CATSKDSTDTQYF TGTGCCACCAGTAAGGACAGCACAGATACGCAGTATTTT TRBJ2-3 few TRBV15 .
CASSRSGPLEQYF TGTGCCAGCAGTCGCTCGGGCCCCTTGGAGCAGTACTTC TRBJ2-7 many TRBV28 .
CASSRAKLPFGYTF TGTGCCAGCAGTCGGGCCAAATTACCCTTTGGCTACACCTTC TRBJ1-2 few TRBV28 .
CASSTGLANEQFF TGTGCCAGCAGCACGGGACTAGCTAATGAGCAGTTCTTC TRBJ2-1 many TRBV7-9 TRBD2
CASSSGARQETQYF TGCGCCAGCAGCTCAGGGGCACGCCAAGAGACCCAGTACTTC TRBJ2-5 . TRBV5-1 .
CSAREPVTSNQPQHF TGCAGTGCTAGAGAGCCAGTAACTAGCAATCAGCCCCAGCATTTT TRBJ1-5 many TRBV20-1 .
CASSSTSDSSYEQYF TGCGCCAGCAGCTCCACGTCAGACAGCTCCTACGAGCAGTACTTC TRBJ2-7 . TRBV4-1 .
CASSLTAGGTQYF TGTGCCAGCAGCTTGACGGCGGGGGGGACCCAGTACTTC TRBJ2-5 . TRBV11-3 TRBD2
CASSPGSPLYEQYF TGTGCCAGCTCGCCCGGGTCACCCCTATACGAGCAGTACTTC TRBJ2-7 medium-sized TRBV18 .
CASRSGSAFTDTQYF TGTGCCAGCAGGTCGGGGTCCGCATTCACAGATACGCAGTATTTT TRBJ2-3 . TRBV6-1 .
CASTAASGSYEQYF TGTGCCAGCACCGCTGCGAGCGGCTCCTACGAGCAGTACTTC TRBJ2-7 . TRBV6-1 .
CASSARWDTEAFF TGCGCCAGCAGCGCGAGGTGGGACACTGAAGCTTTCTTT TRBJ1-1 . TRBV5-1 .
CASSLGETGNTIYF TGTGCCAGCAGCTTAGGGGAGACTGGAAACACCATATATTTT TRBJ1-3 once TRBV7-2 .